This TCR beta chain appears in the sequencing data of a study of cytomegalovirus exposure and HLA in healthy donors. Study overall: Assignment to the Caucasian-associated ancestry cluster applied to approximately 80% of the approximately 420 genotyped donors.

To note about this clone: Antigen specificity is unknown.

PCR employed 60 Vbeta and 13 Jbeta primers. Generated by immunoSEQ multiplex PCR, the TCRdb table keeps only in-frame clones and is missing some. The data show approximately 170,000 clones, with around 84% seen just once and 1% held by the top ten. Overall study results and limits: For most TCR beta V segments, an earlier analysis put the productive rate at about 87% or about 30% of the time. In a later analysis, most CMV-associated TCR beta chains appeared HLA-restricted.

Sequencing was performed on PBMCs. The sequence derives from a boy aged 2-9 years in good health and CMV-seronegative.

As DNA, the CDR3 is TGTGCCAGTAGTACGCCACTTCTACAGGGTCAGACTGAAGCTTTCTTT. As protein: CASSTPLLQGQTEAFF. V and J are TRBV19 and TRBJ1-1, with D perhaps TRBD1 (6 bases). CDR1 is LNHDA and CDR2 is SQIVND in the germline V gene (reference sequence). This CDR3 comprises 16 residues. Trimming left V 4 bases short and J 5 bases short, with 20 bases between.